This TCR beta chain was sequenced for a study of shared clonotypes between healthy human individuals. General study points: Sharing across four donors was highest in naive CD4 (approximately 5%) and lowest in memory CD8 (0.4%).

Turning to this clone: Antigen: not known.

CDR1 is KGHSH, CDR2 LQKENI, per germline. This CDR3 contains 14 residues. V lost 3 bases and J lost 7, with 10 bases in between. Healthy HIV-negative adults without recent acute infections or vaccinations served as donors. Sequenced by immunoSEQ multiplex PCR; TCRdb stores in-frame clones only, minus some. The sample has roughly 700,000 clones, less than 85% seen once. The TCR comes from a woman aged 25 to 39 in good health. V usage is TRBV18 and J usage is TRBJ1-6, with D possibly being TRBD1 (5 bases). The sample consisted of memory CD4+ T cells sorted from blood. Stated subset: CD45RA-negative fraction. CDR3 sequence reads: CASSPDRPNSPLHF. CDR3 bases: TGTGCCAGCTCACCTGACAGACCCAATTCACCCCTCCACTTT.